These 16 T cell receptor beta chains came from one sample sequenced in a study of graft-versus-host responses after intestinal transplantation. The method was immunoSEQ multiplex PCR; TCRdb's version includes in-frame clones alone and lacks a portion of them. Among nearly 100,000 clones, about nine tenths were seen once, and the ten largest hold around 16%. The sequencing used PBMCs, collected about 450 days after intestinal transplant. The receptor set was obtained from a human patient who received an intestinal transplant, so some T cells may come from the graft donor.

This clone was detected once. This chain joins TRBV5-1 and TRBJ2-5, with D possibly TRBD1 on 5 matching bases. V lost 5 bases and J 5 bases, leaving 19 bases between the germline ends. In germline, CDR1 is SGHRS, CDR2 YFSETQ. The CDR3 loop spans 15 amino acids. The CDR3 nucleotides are TGCGCCAGCAGACCCGCGTGGCAGGGTAGGGAGACCCAGTACTTC. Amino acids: CASRPAWQGRETQYF.

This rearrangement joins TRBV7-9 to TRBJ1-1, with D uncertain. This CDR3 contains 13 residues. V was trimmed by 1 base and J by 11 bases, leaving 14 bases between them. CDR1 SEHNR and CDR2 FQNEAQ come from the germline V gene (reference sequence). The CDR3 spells CASSLDSGLEAFF. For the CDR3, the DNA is TGTGCCAGCAGCTTAGACTCGGGCCTAGAGGCTTTCTTT.

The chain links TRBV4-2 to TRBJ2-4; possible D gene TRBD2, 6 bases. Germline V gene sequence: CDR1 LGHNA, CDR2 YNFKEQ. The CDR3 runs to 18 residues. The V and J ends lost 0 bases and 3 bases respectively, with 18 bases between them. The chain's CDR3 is CASSQDEGREQDKNIQYF. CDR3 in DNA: TGTGCCAGCAGCCAAGATGAGGGTCGGGAGCAGGACAAAAACATTCAGTACTTC.

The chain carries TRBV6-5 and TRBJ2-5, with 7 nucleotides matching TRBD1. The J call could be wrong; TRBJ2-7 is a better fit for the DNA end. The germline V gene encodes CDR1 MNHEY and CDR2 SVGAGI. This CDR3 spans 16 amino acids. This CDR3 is CASSYSAGTDFYEQYF. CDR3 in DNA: TGTGCCAGCAGTTACTCAGCAGGGACAGACTTCTACGAGCAGTACTTC.

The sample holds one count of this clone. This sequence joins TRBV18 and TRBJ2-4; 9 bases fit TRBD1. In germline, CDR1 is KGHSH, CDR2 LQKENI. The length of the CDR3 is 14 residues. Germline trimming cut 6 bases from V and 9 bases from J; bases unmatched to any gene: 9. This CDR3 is CASSLLTGGAIQYF. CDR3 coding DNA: TGTGCCAGCTCGCTCCTGACAGGGGGGGCCATTCAGTACTTC.

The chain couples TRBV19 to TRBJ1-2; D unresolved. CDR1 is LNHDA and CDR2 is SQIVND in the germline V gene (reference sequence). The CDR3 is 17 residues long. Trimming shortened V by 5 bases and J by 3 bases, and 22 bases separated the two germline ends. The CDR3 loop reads CASSPRTQAARDYGYTF. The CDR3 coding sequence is TGTGCCAGTAGTCCTCGGACGCAGGCCGCTCGGGACTATGGCTACACCTTC.

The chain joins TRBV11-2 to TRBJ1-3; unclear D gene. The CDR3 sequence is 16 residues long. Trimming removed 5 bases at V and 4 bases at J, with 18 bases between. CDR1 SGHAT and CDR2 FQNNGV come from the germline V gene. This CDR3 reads CASSPGYLGKGNTIYF. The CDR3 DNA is TGTGCCAGCAGCCCAGGTTACCTGGGTAAGGGAAACACCATATATTTT.

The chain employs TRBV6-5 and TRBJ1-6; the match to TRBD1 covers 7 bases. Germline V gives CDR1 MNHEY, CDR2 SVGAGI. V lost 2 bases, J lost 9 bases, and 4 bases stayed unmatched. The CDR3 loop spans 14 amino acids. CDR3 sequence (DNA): TGTGCCAGCAGTTACGAGGGGGCGGGTTCACCCCTCCACTTT. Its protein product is CASSYEGAGSPLHF.

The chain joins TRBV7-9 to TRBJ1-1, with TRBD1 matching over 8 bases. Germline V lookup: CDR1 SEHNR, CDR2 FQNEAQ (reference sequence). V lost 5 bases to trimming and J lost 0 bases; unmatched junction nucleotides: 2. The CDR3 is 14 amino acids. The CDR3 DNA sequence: TGTGCCAGCAGCCTGACAGGGGTGAACACTGAAGCTTTCTTT. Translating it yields CASSLTGVNTEAFF.

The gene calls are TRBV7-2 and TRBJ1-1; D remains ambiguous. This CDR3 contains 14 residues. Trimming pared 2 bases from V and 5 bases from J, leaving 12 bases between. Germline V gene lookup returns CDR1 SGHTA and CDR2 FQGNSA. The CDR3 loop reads CASSLFVGGTEAFF. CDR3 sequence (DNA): TGTGCCAGCAGCTTATTCGTAGGAGGTACTGAAGCTTTCTTT.

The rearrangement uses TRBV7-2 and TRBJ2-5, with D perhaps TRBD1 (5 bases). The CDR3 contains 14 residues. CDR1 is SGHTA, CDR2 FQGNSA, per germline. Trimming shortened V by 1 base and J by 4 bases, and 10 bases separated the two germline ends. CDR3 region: CASSLVGRRETQYF. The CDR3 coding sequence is TGTGCCAGCAGCTTAGTGGGGCGGCGAGAGACCCAGTACTTC. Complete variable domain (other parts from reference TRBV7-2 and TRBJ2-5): GAGVSQSPSNKVTEKGKDVELRCDPISGHTALYWYRQSLGQGLEFLIYFQGNSAPDKSGLPSDRFSAERTGGSVSTLTIQRTQQEDSAVYLCASSLVGRRETQYFGPGTRLLVL.

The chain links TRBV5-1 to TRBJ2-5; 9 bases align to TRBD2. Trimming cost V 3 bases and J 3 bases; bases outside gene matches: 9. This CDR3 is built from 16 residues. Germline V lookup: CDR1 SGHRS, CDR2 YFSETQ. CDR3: CASSWQSQRGEETQYF. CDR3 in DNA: TGCGCCAGCAGCTGGCAATCTCAGCGGGGGGAAGAGACCCAGTACTTC.

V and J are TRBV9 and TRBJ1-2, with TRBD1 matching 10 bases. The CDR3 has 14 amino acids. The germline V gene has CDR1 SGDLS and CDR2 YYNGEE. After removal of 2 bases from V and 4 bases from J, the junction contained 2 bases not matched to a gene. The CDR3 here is CASSVDRGTYGYTF. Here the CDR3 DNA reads TGTGCCAGCAGCGTGGACAGGGGGACCTATGGCTACACCTTC. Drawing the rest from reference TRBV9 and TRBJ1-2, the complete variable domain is DSGVTQTPKHLITATGQRVTLRCSPRSGDLSVYWYQQSLDQGLQFLIQYYNGEERAKGNILERFSAQQFPDLHSELNLSSLELGDSALYFCASSVDRGTYGYTFGSGTRLTVV.

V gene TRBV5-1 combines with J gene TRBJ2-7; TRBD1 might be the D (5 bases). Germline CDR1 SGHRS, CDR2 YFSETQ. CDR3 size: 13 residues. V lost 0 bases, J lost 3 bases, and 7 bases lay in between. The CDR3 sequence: CASSLGGGYEQYF. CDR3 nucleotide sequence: TGCGCCAGCAGCTTGGGGGGCGGCTACGAGCAGTACTTC.

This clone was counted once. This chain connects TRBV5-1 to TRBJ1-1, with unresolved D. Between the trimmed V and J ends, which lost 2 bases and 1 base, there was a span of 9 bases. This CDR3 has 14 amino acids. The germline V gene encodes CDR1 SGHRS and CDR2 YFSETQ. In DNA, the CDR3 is TGCGCCAGCAGCTTTTCGGCACAGAACACTGAAGCTTTCTTT. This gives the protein CASSFSAQNTEAFF.

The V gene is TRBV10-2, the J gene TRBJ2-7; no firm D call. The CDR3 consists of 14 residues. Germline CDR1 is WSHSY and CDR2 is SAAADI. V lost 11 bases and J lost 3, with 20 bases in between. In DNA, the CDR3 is TGCGCCCACACTTGGTGGCCCGCCGACTACGAGCAGTACTTC. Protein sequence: CAHTWWPADYEQYF.